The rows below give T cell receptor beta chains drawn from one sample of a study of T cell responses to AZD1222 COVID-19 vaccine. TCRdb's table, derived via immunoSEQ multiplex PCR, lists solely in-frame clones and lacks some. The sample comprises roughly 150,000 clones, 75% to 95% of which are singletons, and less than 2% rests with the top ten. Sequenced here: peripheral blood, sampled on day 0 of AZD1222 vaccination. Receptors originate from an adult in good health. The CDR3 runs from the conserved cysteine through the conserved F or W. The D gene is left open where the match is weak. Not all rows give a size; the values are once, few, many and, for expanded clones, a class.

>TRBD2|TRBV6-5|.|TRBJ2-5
TGTGCCAGCGATGGCGGGGGGAGTGGTCAAGAGACCCAGTACTTC
CASDGGGSGQETQYF
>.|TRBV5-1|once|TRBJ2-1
TGCGCCAGCAGCTTGGCTGATGAGCAGTTCTTC
CASSLADEQFF
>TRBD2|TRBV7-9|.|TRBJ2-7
TGTGCCAGCAGCATAGGGGGACTAGCGGGTCCGACCTACGAGCAGTACTTC
CASSIGGLAGPTYEQYF
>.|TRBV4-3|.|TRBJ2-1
TGCGCCAGCAGCCAAGATCTTAGGAATGAGCAGTTCTTC
CASSQDLRNEQFF
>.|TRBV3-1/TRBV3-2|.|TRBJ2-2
TGTGCCAGCAGCCAAGAAGGGGGACCCGGGGAGCTGTTTTTT
CASSQEGGPGELFF
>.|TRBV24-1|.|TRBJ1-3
TGTGCCACCAGTTCGGACGACAGCTCTGGAAACACCATATATTTT
CATSSDDSSGNTIYF
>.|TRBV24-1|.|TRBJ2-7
TGTGCCACCAGTACAGGCTCTCGTGGTGGTAACGAGCAGTACTTC
CATSTGSRGGNEQYF
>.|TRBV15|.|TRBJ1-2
TGTGCCACCAGCAGAGTGGGACCCAACTATGGCTACACCTTC
CATSRVGPNYGYTF
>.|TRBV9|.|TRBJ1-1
TGTGCCAGCAGCCCCTCTGTCGCGCAGTACTCTGAAGCTTTCTTT
CASSPSVAQYSEAFF
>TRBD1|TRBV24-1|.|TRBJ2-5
TGTGCCACCAGTGATTTGCCAGGGACAGGGGGGAAAGAGACCCAGTACTTC
CATSDLPGTGGKETQYF
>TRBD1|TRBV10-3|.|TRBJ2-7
TGTGCCACCGGGACAGGGAGCTCCTACGAGCAGTACTTC
CATGTGSSYEQYF
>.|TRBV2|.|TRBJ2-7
TGTGCCAGCAGGAGCTCGAACAGGCAGATCTTC
CASRSSNRQIF
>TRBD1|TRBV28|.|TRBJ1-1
TGTGCCAGCAGTTTATCCGCCTCAACAGGGGCCACTGAAGCTTTCTTT
CASSLSASTGATEAFF
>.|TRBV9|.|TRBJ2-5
TGTGCCAGCAGCGTAGGACCTCAAGAGACCCAGTACTTC
CASSVGPQETQYF
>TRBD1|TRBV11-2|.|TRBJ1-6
TGTGCCAGCAGCCAGGGACAGTCTAATTCACCCCTCCACTTT
CASSQGQSNSPLHF
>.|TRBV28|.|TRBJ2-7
TGTGCCAGCAGTTTTTCTGGCTCCTGGGAGCAGTACTTC
CASSFSGSWEQYF
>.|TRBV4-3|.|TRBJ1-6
TGCGCCAGCAGCCAAGAGGCAGGGGACCATTCACCCCTCCACTTT
CASSQEAGDHSPLHF
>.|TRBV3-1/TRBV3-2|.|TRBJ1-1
TGTGCCAGCAGCCAAGGGACAGCCGAAGCTTTCTTT
CASSQGTAEAFF
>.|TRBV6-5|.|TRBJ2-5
TGTGCCAGCAGTAGGGAACAGGGTTTCGTTGAGACCCAGTACTTC
CASSREQGFVETQYF
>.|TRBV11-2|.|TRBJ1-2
TGTGCCAGCAGCTTAGATGGTGGGATCTATGGCTACACCTTC
CASSLDGGIYGYTF
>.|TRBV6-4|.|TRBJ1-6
TGTGCCAGCAGTGACTCGACAGAGGGTAATTCACCCCTCCACTTT
CASSDSTEGNSPLHF
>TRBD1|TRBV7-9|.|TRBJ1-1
TGTGCCAGCAGCAAGACAGGGGGCGCCGTGCCTGAAGCTTTCTTT
CASSKTGGAVPEAFF
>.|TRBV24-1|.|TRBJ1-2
TGTGCCACCAGTGATTTATATGGCTATGGCTACACCTTC
CATSDLYGYGYTF
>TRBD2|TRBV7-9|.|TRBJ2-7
TGTGCCAGCAGCCCTGTAGCGGGATCCTACGAGCAGTACTTC
CASSPVAGSYEQYF
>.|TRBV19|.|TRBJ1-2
TGTGCCAGGACAGCCCTAGTCTATGGCTACACCTTC
CARTALVYGYTF
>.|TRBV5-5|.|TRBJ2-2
TGTGCCAGCAGCGAACCGCTAGGCGCGAACACCGGGGAGCTGTTTTTT
CASSEPLGANTGELFF
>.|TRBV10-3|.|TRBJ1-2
TGTGCCATCAGTGACCCCGGGGAGATAAACTATGGCTACACCTTC
CAISDPGEINYGYTF
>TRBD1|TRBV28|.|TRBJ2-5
TGTGCCAGCAGTTGGGACAGGAGAGGGGAGACCCAGTACTTC
CASSWDRRGETQYF
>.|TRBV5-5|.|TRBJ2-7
TGTGCCAGCAGCTTGGCTTATCGTGGGCACTACGAGCAGTACTTC
CASSLAYRGHYEQYF
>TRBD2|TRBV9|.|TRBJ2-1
TGTGCCAGCAGCCCCGGGACTAGCGGGACGGATGAGCAGTTCTTC
CASSPGTSGTDEQFF
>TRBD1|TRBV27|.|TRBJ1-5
TGTGCCAGCACCTACAGGGGCGCAGGCAATCAGCCCCAGCATTTT
CASTYRGAGNQPQHF
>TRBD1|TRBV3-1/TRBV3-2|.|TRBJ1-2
TGTGCCAGCAGCCAAGATAGGACAGGGGTTGGCTACACCTTC
CASSQDRTGVGYTF
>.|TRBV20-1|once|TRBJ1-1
TGCAGTGCTAGTAGCCAGGGGTCGTTCTTT
CSASSQGSFF
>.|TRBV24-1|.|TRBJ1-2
TGTGCCACCAGTGAAGGAAGCTATGGCTACACCTTC
CATSEGSYGYTF
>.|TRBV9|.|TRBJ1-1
TGTGCCAGCAGCCCTTCGGGGGTGAGGAACACTGAAGCTTTCTTT
CASSPSGVRNTEAFF
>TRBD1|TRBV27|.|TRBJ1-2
TGTGCCAGCAGTTTATCAGCAGGGGGCACCTATGGCTACACCTTC
CASSLSAGGTYGYTF
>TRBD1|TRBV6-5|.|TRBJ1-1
TGTGCCAGCAGCGGGCAGGGGGCGGGGTACACTGAAGCTTTCTTT
CASSGQGAGYTEAFF
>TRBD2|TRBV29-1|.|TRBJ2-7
TGCAGCGTCTCGCTAGCGGGGGTTTACGAGCAGTACTTC
CSVSLAGVYEQYF